This T cell receptor beta chain is from a study of blood T cells in healthy people across ages. Germline trimming cut 4 bases from V and 6 bases from J; bases unmatched to any gene: 9. Germline CDR1 and CDR2: SGDLS and YYNGEE. The CDR3 runs to 16 residues. Regarding the study as a whole: Diversity estimates from one million T cells were considered underestimates. Per million T cells, TCR beta diversity dropped roughly linearly as age increased.

It was with a sample-barcoded 5' primer and a J-beta primer mix that a second PCR of roughly 6 to 12 cycles was run. Every cDNA was tagged by a template-switch adaptor with 12 random nucleotides. From the 5' RACE reads, TCRdb called clonotypes with MiXCR, one entry per CDR3 protein. Of about a million distinct CDR3 sequences listed, around 54% are singletons. To note about this clonotype: Its antigen is still unknown.

J is TRBJ2-1 and V is TRBV9, with 11 bases lining up with TRBD2. This receptor was taken from a woman in her fifties or sixties in good health. Sequencing was done on a sample of blood. The CDR3 DNA sequence: TGTGCCAGCAGCTCAAGGGGACTAGCGGCAACCAATGAGCAGTTCTTC. Amino acid sequence: CASSSRGLAATNEQFF. Full variable domain (rest looked up from reference TRBV9 and TRBJ2-1): DSGVTQTPKHLITATGQRVTLRCSPRSGDLSVYWYQQSLDQGLQFLIQYYNGEERAKGNILERFSAQQFPDLHSELNLSSLELGDSALYFCASSSRGLAATNEQFFGPGTRLTVL.